The 22 T cell receptor beta chains in this list originate from one sample, sequenced in a study of graft-versus-host responses after intestinal transplantation. Assay: immunoSEQ multiplex PCR; the TCRdb copy retains only in-frame clones and omits some. This sample carries about 30,000 clones, about 80% of them seen once, and the ten largest clones take 3% to 3.5%. Grafts had their tissue processed, releasing intraepithelial and lamina propria lymphocytes. Source: ileum tissue, taken 98 days after intestinal transplantation. The receptors come from a human patient who received an intestinal transplant, so some T cells may come from the graft donor.

This clone came up a few times. The chain combines TRBV5-8 with TRBJ2-3, with TRBD2 as a possible D gene (5 bases). The CDR3 spans 15 residues. V shed 1 base and J shed 4 bases, with 13 bases lying between them. Germline CDR1 reads SGHTS; CDR2 reads YDEGEE. CDR3 sequence (DNA): TGTGCCAGCAGCTTGTTGCTAGCAGGTTCAGATACGCAGTATTTT. It is translated as CASSLLLAGSDTQYF.

The CDR3 coding sequence is TGTGCCAGCAGCAAAGATGTCCGACAGCCAAGAAACTATGGCTACACCTTC. The encoded protein is CASSKDVRQPRNYGYTF. This chain joins TRBV21-1 and TRBJ1-2; the DNA was not used to check the table's D call, TRBD1. TRBV21-1 corresponds to a pseudogene. The CDR3 runs 17 residues.

This chain links TRBV11-3 with TRBJ2-7, with D possibly being TRBD2 (7 bases). Germline CDR1 and CDR2: SGHNT and YENEEA. There are 14 residues in the CDR3. With 3 bases removed from V and 4 bases from J, the gap between germline ends came to 13 bases. The DNA for the CDR3 is TGTGCCAGCAGCTTCGAGGGGGGGTGGTACGAGCAGTACTTC. Protein product: CASSFEGGWYEQYF.

This clone was counted a single time. The chain couples TRBV18 to TRBJ2-2; D remains unclear. This CDR3 comprises 20 residues. The germline V gene has CDR1 KGHSH and CDR2 LQKENI. The ends were cut back, 1 base at V and 1 base at J, with 22 bases in the middle. The CDR3: CASSPQVVLRWQGNTGELFF. The CDR3 region has the DNA TGTGCCAGCTCACCACAGGTGGTATTGCGATGGCAAGGGAACACCGGGGAGCTGTTTTTT.

CDR3: CASSPRAAGGLYNEQFF. CDR3 nucleotide sequence: TGCGCCAGCAGCCCTAGAGCCGCGGGGGGCCTATACAATGAGCAGTTCTTC. The chain uses TRBV5-1 and TRBJ2-1, with 8 bases identical to TRBD2. The junction had 13 bases not matched to a gene; V was cut back by 4 bases and J by 4 bases. The CDR3 consists of 17 residues. Per the germline V gene, CDR1 is SGHRS and CDR2 is YFSETQ.

The V and J genes are TRBV30 and TRBJ1-5; D is ambiguous. Germline lookup yields CDR1 GTSNPN and CDR2 SVGIG (reference sequence). This CDR3 is 12 amino acids long. V lost 2 bases to trimming and J lost 10 bases, with 12 bases between them. The CDR3 sequence is CAWSTDIRPQHF. The CDR3 DNA reads as TGTGCCTGGAGTACAGACATTCGACCCCAGCATTTT. The whole variable domain, filled in from reference TRBV30 and TRBJ1-5, reads SQTIHQWPATLVQPVGSPLSLECTVEGTSNPNLYWYRQAAGRGLQLLFYSVGIGQISSEVPQNLSASRPQDRQFILSSKKLLLSDSGFYLCAWSTDIRPQHFGDGTRLSIL.

The CDR3 region has the DNA TGTGCCAGCAGTGAAAGGGTTGGGGCACCCGGTAGGGACGGGGAGCTGTTTTTT. Translated, it gives CASSERVGAPGRDGELFF. V and J are TRBV6-1 and TRBJ2-2, with D tentatively TRBD1 (5 bases). V was pared by 2 bases and J by 7 bases, with 23 bases between. The CDR3 has 18 amino acids. Looked up from germline, CDR1 is MNHNS and CDR2 is SASEGT.

The rearrangement uses TRBV29-1 and TRBJ2-2; D is ambiguous. V lost 7 bases to trimming and J lost 3 bases, with 9 bases between them. The CDR3 loop spans 12 amino acids. Germline V gene data show CDR1 as SQVTM and CDR2 as ANQGSEA. As DNA, the CDR3 is TGCAGCGGGTTCGATCACACCGGGGAGCTGTTTTTT. Translated, it gives CSGFDHTGELFF.

This clone was recorded only once. The chain carries TRBV6-1 and TRBJ2-7, with 7 bases that match TRBD1. The CDR3 length is 15 residues. Germline lookup yields CDR1 MNHNS and CDR2 SASEGT. The ends lost 4 bases at V and 0 bases at J; junction bases unmatched: 6. The CDR3 sequence is CASSGRQGNSYEQYF. In DNA form, the CDR3 reads TGTGCCAGCAGTGGGAGACAGGGCAACTCCTACGAGCAGTACTTC.

CDR3 coding DNA: TGCGCCAGCAGCCAAGTGGGAGGACATTCCGAGACCCAGTACTTC. This encodes CASSQVGGHSETQYF. The chain joins TRBV4-1 to TRBJ2-5; TRBD2 might be the D (6 bases). This CDR3 has 15 amino acids. Germline V gene lookup returns CDR1 MGHRA and CDR2 YSYEKL. Between the trimmed V and J ends, which lost 1 base and 5 bases, there was a span of 14 bases.

This chain connects TRBV5-1 to TRBJ1-4; 8 bases line up with TRBD1. Germline CDR1 is SGHRS and CDR2 is YFSETQ. V lost 3 bases, J lost 0 bases, and 10 bases stayed unmatched. This CDR3 region has 18 residues. The CDR3 DNA reads as TGCGCCAGCAGCTCCGGACAGGGAGGTTTTTCAACTAATGAAAAACTGTTTTTT. It is translated as CASSSGQGGFSTNEKLFF.

The chain combines TRBV7-9 with TRBJ2-1, with D perhaps matching TRBD1 or TRBD2 (6 bases each). This CDR3 spans 16 amino acids. V lost 1 base and J 7 bases, leaving 17 bases between the germline ends. Germline V gives CDR1 SEHNR, CDR2 FQNEAQ (reference sequence). CDR3 DNA: TGTGCCAGCAGCTTAGAGGGGGGCCATGGCTTTAATGAGCAGTTCTTC. The encoded protein is CASSLEGGHGFNEQFF.

The rearrangement joins TRBV9 to TRBJ2-1, with D perhaps TRBD2 (6 bases). V dropped 4 bases and J dropped 4 bases, with 15 bases sitting between them. Germline V gene sequence: CDR1 SGDLS, CDR2 YYNGEE. The CDR3 totals 15 residues. The CDR3 reads CASSPSGGEYNEQFF. CDR3 sequence (DNA): TGTGCCAGCAGCCCCTCGGGCGGGGAATACAATGAGCAGTTCTTC.

The V call is TRBV20-1, the J call TRBJ2-1; D ambiguous. This CDR3 spans 11 amino acids. Germline CDR1 is DFQATT and CDR2 is SNEGSKA (reference sequence). V lost 6 bases, J lost 3 bases, and 6 bases lay in between. The CDR3 sequence is CSAIYYNEQFF. The CDR3 bases are TGCAGTGCAATTTACTACAATGAGCAGTTCTTC.

This clone was detected only a few times. The chain uses TRBV19 and TRBJ2-1; D gene ambiguous. CDR1 is LNHDA and CDR2 is SQIVND in the germline V gene (reference sequence). The CDR3 length is 12 residues. Trimming took off 4 bases at V and 6 bases at J, with 7 bases between the two ends. The CDR3 bases are TGTGCCAGTAGTAATCCCCCCAATGAGCAGTTCTTC. Protein: CASSNPPNEQFF.

The count of this clone is one. This chain links TRBV5-1 with TRBJ2-1; D ambiguous. V was clipped by 5 bases and J by 8 bases, with 14 bases between them. Germline CDR1 and CDR2: SGHRS and YFSETQ. The CDR3 spans 13 residues. The CDR3 DNA is TGCGCCAGCAGTCCGCCTGGGTGGGATGAGCAGTTCTTC. Its translation: CASSPPGWDEQFF.

The chain employs TRBV29-1 and TRBJ1-1; 8 bases line up with TRBD1. V shed 7 bases and J 1 base; nucleotides not matched to a gene: 8. CDR3 length equals 14 residues. CDR1 SQVTM and CDR2 ANQGSEA come from the germline V gene. The CDR3 sequence is CSARPGGENTEAFF. The CDR3 DNA reads TGCAGCGCCCGCCCAGGGGGCGAGAACACTGAAGCTTTCTTT.

This clone was recorded a few times. The chain uses TRBV4-1 and TRBJ1-4, with 9 nucleotides matching TRBD1. Germline trimming cut 1 base from V and 8 bases from J; bases unmatched to any gene: 2. The CDR3 runs 14 residues. Germline V gives CDR1 MGHRA, CDR2 YSYEKL. DNA of the CDR3: TGCGCCAGCAGCCAAGTACAGGGGGCGGAAAAACTGTTTTTT. Its translation: CASSQVQGAEKLFF.

The chain employs TRBV11-1 and TRBJ2-5; D is uncertain. The germline CDR1 and CDR2 sequences are SGHAT and FQDESV (reference sequence). V lost 1 base to trimming and J lost 7 bases, with 7 bases between them. This CDR3 has 12 amino acids. CDR3 residues: CASSLGAGTQYF. DNA of the CDR3: TGTGCCAGCAGCTTAGGGGCAGGGACCCAGTACTTC. Drawing the rest from reference TRBV11-1 and TRBJ2-5, the complete variable domain is EAEVAQSPRYKITEKSQAVAFWCDPISGHATLYWYRQILGQGPELLVQFQDESVVDDSQLPKDRFSAERLKGVDSTLKIQPAELGDSAMYLCASSLGAGTQYFGPGTRLLVL.

The J gene is TRBJ1-2, the V gene TRBV30, with a tentative D call TRBD1 (6 bases). The V gene's germline CDR1 is GTSNPN and CDR2 SVGIG (reference sequence). This CDR3 is 19 amino acids long. The V gene lost 0 bases and the J gene lost 2 bases, with 25 bases spanning the gap. Written as DNA, the CDR3 is TGTGCCTGGAGTGTAGGGGGGCACTCTCTACAGGGTCCCAACTATGGCTACACCTTC. Translating gives CAWSVGGHSLQGPNYGYTF.

This chain uses TRBV7-9 with TRBJ2-7; D possibly corresponds to TRBD1 (6 bases). The CDR3 is 16 residues long. V lost 2 bases and J 2 bases, leaving 16 bases between the germline ends. The germline gives CDR1 SEHNR, CDR2 FQNEAQ (reference sequence). In DNA form, the CDR3 reads TGTGCCAGCAGCTTAAGGGAACAGGGTGCAACCTACGAGCAGTACTTC. It encodes CASSLREQGATYEQYF.

The chain is built from TRBV28 and TRBJ2-7, with 11 bases matching TRBD2. This CDR3 region has 18 residues. Germline V lookup: CDR1 MDHEN, CDR2 SYDVKM. V shed 5 bases, J shed 1 base, and the junction held 13 bases outside the gene matches. CDR3 in DNA: TGTGCCAGCAGTACACTTCCACTAGCGGGGGAGCGTTCCTACGAGCAGTACTTC. The encoded protein is CASSTLPLAGERSYEQYF. Filled out from reference TRBV28 and TRBJ2-7, the complete variable domain reads DVKVTQSSRYLVKRTGEKVFLECVQDMDHENMFWYRQDPGLGLRLIYFSYDVKMKEKGDIPEGYSVSREKKERFSLILESASTNQTSMYLCASSTLPLAGERSYEQYFGPGTRLTVT.